The 10 T cell receptor beta chains below were found in one sample sequenced in a study of CD8+ T cells in alopecia areata. In each case, RNA was isolated and then reverse transcribed into cDNA as the sequencing template. Assay: immunoSEQ multiplex PCR; the TCRdb copy retains only in-frame clones and omits some. The sample carries 200,000 or so clones, roughly 60% recorded once. The treatment was: oral pan-JAK inhibitor, 5-10 mg twice daily. Sequencing was performed on CD4+ T cells sorted from blood, taken at week 24, from a patient treated with tofacitinib. These receptors all stem from a human donor with alopecia areata.

The V call is TRBV4-1, the J call TRBJ1-4; 7 bases fit TRBD1. Germline V CDR1 and CDR2: MGHRA, YSYEKL. This CDR3 has 15 residues. Trimming at V came to 6 bases and at J to 1 base, leaving 5 bases not matched to a gene. CDR3 DNA sequence: TGCGCCAGCAGGCTAAACAGGGGAACTAATGAAAAACTGTTTTTT. Residues: CASRLNRGTNEKLFF.

The rearrangement links TRBV10-3 to TRBJ2-4; a weak D match, TRBD1 (5 bases). The CDR3 runs 14 residues. The germline gives CDR1 ENHRY, CDR2 SYGVKD. The V and J ends lost 8 bases and 1 base respectively, with 12 bases between them. CDR3 coding DNA: TGTGCCATCGCAGGGAATGCCGCCAAAAACATTCAGTACTTC. Protein product: CAIAGNAAKNIQYF.

This chain joins TRBV10-3 and TRBJ1-5; 9 bases agree with TRBD1. The ends lost 10 bases at V and 2 bases at J; junction bases unmatched: 9. Germline V gene sequence: CDR1 ENHRY, CDR2 SYGVKD. The CDR3 sequence is 15 residues long. The chain's CDR3 is CASSPGQGGNQPQHF. The CDR3 DNA is TGTGCCAGCAGCCCGGGACAGGGCGGCAATCAGCCCCAGCATTTT.

The rearrangement joins TRBV4-1 to TRBJ2-3; no clear D gene. CDR3 size: 17 residues. Trimming took off 0 bases at V and 5 bases at J, with 18 bases between the two ends. In germline, CDR1 is MGHRA, CDR2 YSYEKL. The CDR3: CASSQDNGGILGDTQYF. CDR3 coding DNA: TGCGCCAGCAGCCAAGATAACGGTGGAATTCTTGGAGATACGCAGTATTTT.

The chain uses TRBV10-3 and TRBJ2-7; tentatively, D is TRBD1 (6 bases). The V gene lost 2 bases and the J gene lost 2 bases, with 10 bases spanning the gap. The CDR3 runs to 14 residues. Germline values: CDR1 ENHRY, CDR2 SYGVKD. CDR3 protein: CAISEERQAYEQYF. CDR3 in DNA: TGTGCCATCAGTGAGGAGAGACAGGCCTACGAGCAGTACTTC.

This clone was recorded once. J is TRBJ2-1 and V is TRBV5-1; 11 bases agree with TRBD2. The CDR3 is 15 residues long. Germline V gives CDR1 SGHRS, CDR2 YFSETQ. The V gene end was trimmed by 4 bases and the J gene end by 5 bases; junction bases not matched to a gene: 5. This CDR3 is CASSILAGGDNEQFF. CDR3 DNA sequence: TGCGCCAGCAGCATCCTAGCGGGGGGCGACAATGAGCAGTTCTTC.

This clone was detected only once. The chain links TRBV30 to TRBJ2-2; D remains ambiguous. The length of the CDR3 is 17 residues. Per germline, CDR1 GTSNPN and CDR2 SVGIG (reference sequence). V lost 0 bases and J 4 bases, leaving 18 bases between the germline ends. The CDR3 is CAWSVIVGVRTTGELFF. The DNA of the CDR3 is TGTGCCTGGAGTGTAATTGTCGGTGTGAGAACCACCGGGGAGCTGTTTTTT.

This chain joins TRBV4-1 and TRBJ1-6; possibly TRBD1 for D (5 bases). The ends were cut back, 3 bases at V and 10 bases at J, with 16 bases in the middle. This CDR3 region has 15 residues. Germline V lookup: CDR1 MGHRA, CDR2 YSYEKL. For the CDR3, the DNA is TGCGCCAGCAGCCAGTTTGGCAGGGAGGTCTCACCCCTCCACTTT. This codes for CASSQFGREVSPLHF.

The chain has TRBV5-1 and TRBJ1-5; tentatively, D is TRBD1 (5 bases). The CDR3 covers 13 residues. Germline CDR1 is SGHRS and CDR2 is YFSETQ. V was pared by 4 bases and J by 4 bases, with 9 bases between. The CDR3 loop is CASSTDINQPQHF. CDR3 DNA sequence: TGCGCCAGCAGCACGGACATAAATCAGCCCCAGCATTTT.

This clone has a single count. This rearrangement joins TRBV7-9 to TRBJ2-5; D remains unclear. The germline gives CDR1 SEHNR, CDR2 FQNEAQ (reference sequence). With 3 bases removed from V and 5 bases from J, the gap between germline ends came to 13 bases. The CDR3 has 14 amino acids. This chain's CDR3 is CASSFPGRSETQYF. The CDR3 region has the DNA TGTGCCAGCAGCTTTCCAGGCCGATCGGAGACCCAGTACTTC. The whole variable domain, remainder taken from reference TRBV7-9 and TRBJ2-5, is DTGVSQNPRHKITKRGQNVTFRCDPISEHNRLYWYRQTLGQGPEFLTYFQNEAQLEKSRLLSDRFSAERPKGSFSTLEIQRTEQGDSAMYLCASSFPGRSETQYFGPGTRLLVL.